Listed here are 31 T cell receptor beta chains from one sample, sequenced in a study of blood T cell repertoires in COVID-19. TCRdb keeps only in-frame clones here, not all; method: immunoSEQ multiplex PCR. The sample yields about 100,000 clones, about 86% seen once. Sequenced material: PBMCs or T cells enriched from blood (not recorded which). The receptors originated from a woman aged 45 to 65 who had recovered from COVID-19.

The chain uses TRBV5-6 and TRBJ1-2; TRBD1 matches 10 bases. CDR1 and CDR2 (germline): SGHDT, YYEEEE. This CDR3 contains 15 residues. The ends lost 5 bases at V and 2 bases at J; junction bases unmatched: 6. CDR3 protein: CASRDRGDGNYGYTF. Here the CDR3 DNA reads TGTGCCAGCAGGGACAGGGGGGACGGCAACTATGGCTACACCTTC.

This chain joins TRBV28 and TRBJ2-1; D possibly corresponds to TRBD2 (6 bases). V lost 10 bases, J lost 0 bases, and 13 bases lay in between. This CDR3 comprises 14 residues. CDR1 MDHEN and CDR2 SYDVKM come from the germline V gene. The CDR3 spells CATTGGRSYNEQFF. CDR3 nucleotides: TGTGCCACCACCGGGGGACGCTCCTACAATGAGCAGTTCTTC.

The rearrangement joins TRBV7-3 to TRBJ2-1, with 9 nucleotides matching TRBD2. The CDR3 extends over 17 amino acids. Germline CDR1 and CDR2: SGHTA and FQGTGA. V shed 5 bases and J 10 bases; nucleotides not matched to a gene: 18. CDR3 in DNA: TGTGCCAGCAGCGTTCGAGGGGGTATGGGGACTAGCAACGAGCAGTTCTTC. Its translation is CASSVRGGMGTSNEQFF. Full variable domain (remainder filled in from reference TRBV7-3 and TRBJ2-1): GAGVSQTPSNKVTEKGKYVELRCDPISGHTALYWYRQSLGQGPEFLIYFQGTGAADDSGLPNDRFFAVRPEGSVSTLKIQRTERGDSAVYLCASSVRGGMGTSNEQFFGPGTRLTVL.

The chain couples TRBV4-2 to TRBJ1-2; 7 positions match TRBD1. Trimming removed 1 base from V and 4 bases from J; junction bases left unmatched: 6. The germline V gene has CDR1 LGHNA and CDR2 YNFKEQ. The CDR3 is made up of 15 amino acids. CDR3 sequence: CASSQAGQALYGYTF. CDR3 bases: TGTGCCAGCAGCCAAGCTGGACAGGCGCTCTATGGCTACACCTTC.

The V call is TRBV6-4, the J call TRBJ2-2; D perhaps matches TRBD2 (5 bases). V was trimmed by 11 bases and J by 4 bases, leaving 11 bases between them. There are 12 residues in the CDR3. Germline loops: CDR1 MRHNA, CDR2 SNTAGT. CDR3 sequence reads: CAREGITGELFF. DNA for the CDR3: TGTGCCCGGGAAGGGATCACCGGGGAGCTGTTTTTT.

The V and J genes are TRBV7-9 and TRBJ2-4; D is undetermined. The V end lost 5 bases, the J end lost 2 bases, and 7 bases lay between the germline ends. Germline loops: CDR1 SEHNR, CDR2 FQNEAQ (reference sequence). CDR3 length: 13 residues. Here the CDR3 DNA reads TGTGCCAGCAGCCAAGAGTCCAAAAACATTCAGTACTTC. Translating it yields CASSQESKNIQYF. The entire variable domain, with the rest obtained from reference TRBV7-9 and TRBJ2-4, is as follows: DTGVSQNPRHKITKRGQNVTFRCDPISEHNRLYWYRQTLGQGPEFLTYFQNEAQLEKSRLLSDRFSAERPKGSFSTLEIQRTEQGDSAMYLCASSQESKNIQYFGAGTRLSVL.

The chain is built from TRBV18 and TRBJ2-5; the D is unclear. The V gene lost 3 bases and the J gene lost 0 bases, with 8 bases spanning the gap. The CDR3 covers 14 residues. In germline, CDR1 is KGHSH, CDR2 LQKENI. In DNA, the CDR3 is TGTGCCAGCTCACCCACGACAAACCAAGAGACCCAGTACTTC. This encodes CASSPTTNQETQYF.

This clone was picked up one time. The gene calls are TRBV9 and TRBJ2-5; D is unclear. V dropped 1 base and J dropped 4 bases, with 8 bases sitting between them. The CDR3 has 13 amino acids. CDR1 SGDLS and CDR2 YYNGEE come from the germline V gene. The CDR3 reads CASSVTSVETQYF. CDR3 DNA: TGTGCCAGCAGCGTAACGTCAGTAGAGACCCAGTACTTC.

The rearrangement joins TRBV6-1 to TRBJ1-2, with D unresolved. The CDR3 runs to 12 residues. CDR1 MNHNS and CDR2 SASEGT come from the germline V gene. V was pared by 3 bases and J by 7 bases, with 9 bases between. The CDR3 protein is CASSEGALGYTF. DNA of the CDR3: TGTGCCAGCAGTGAGGGAGCGCTTGGCTACACCTTC.

The rearrangement joins TRBV18 to TRBJ2-4; a weak D match, TRBD1 (6 bases). V gave up 4 bases and J gave up 5 bases, with 9 bases separating them. Per the germline V gene, CDR1 is KGHSH and CDR2 is LQKENI. This CDR3 region has 13 residues. CDR3 DNA sequence: TGTGCCAGCTCACGTCAGGGGCAAAACATTCAGTACTTC. This encodes CASSRQGQNIQYF.

The chain employs TRBV5-1 and TRBJ1-6; TRBD1 agrees at 7 bases. CDR1 and CDR2 (germline): SGHRS, YFSETQ. V shed 4 bases and J 7 bases; nucleotides not matched to a gene: 2. The CDR3 totals 13 residues. The CDR3 DNA is TGCGCCAGCAGCGCGGACAGGAATTCACCCCTCCACTTT. It is translated as CASSADRNSPLHF.

The gene calls are TRBV5-4 and TRBJ2-5; 10 bases are a match to TRBD2. V shed 4 bases and J 1 base; nucleotides not matched to a gene: 7. The CDR3 has 16 amino acids. Germline lookup yields CDR1 SGHNT and CDR2 YYREEE (reference sequence). The CDR3 protein is CASSPQLAGIQETQYF. The DNA for the CDR3 is TGTGCCAGCAGCCCCCAACTAGCGGGGATCCAAGAGACCCAGTACTTC.

This chain links TRBV29-1 with TRBJ2-1; 11 bases fit TRBD2. The CDR3 sequence is 15 residues long. J gave up 8 bases and V 6 bases, and 12 bases lay outside the gene matches. The germline V gene encodes CDR1 SQVTM and CDR2 ANQGSEA. CDR3 coding DNA: TGCAGCGTAGGACTTAGCGGGAGGGCCTCCCATGAGCAGTTCTTC. Translating it yields CSVGLSGRASHEQFF.

The rearrangement links TRBV4-1 to TRBJ2-5; TRBD1 might be the D (6 bases). The germline gives CDR1 MGHRA, CDR2 YSYEKL. CDR3 length: 16 amino acids. Trimming took 1 base from V and 4 from J, leaving 16 bases between them. The CDR3 coding sequence is TGCGCCAGCAGCCAAGCTGGGACACTTTTGAGAGAGACCCAGTACTTC. It encodes CASSQAGTLLRETQYF.

The chain couples TRBV6-1 to TRBJ1-3; TRBD1 aligns across 11 bases. CDR3 length: 20 amino acids. The germline V gene has CDR1 MNHNS and CDR2 SASEGT. The junction had 14 bases not matched to a gene; V was cut back by 3 bases and J by 1 base. The CDR3, as DNA: TGTGCCAGCAGTGAGTTTGGGACAGGGGGATTTAGCGGTTCTGGAAACACCATATATTTT. This gives the protein CASSEFGTGGFSGSGNTIYF.

This clone was seen a handful of times. DNA of the CDR3: TGTGCCAGCAGTCCCCGACAGGGGGCGGTCGCTAGCGGGAGCTATGAGCAGTTCTTC. Amino acids: CASSPRQGAVASGSYEQFF. The V and J genes are TRBV3-1 (or the pseudogene TRBV3-2) and TRBJ2-1; D is possibly TRBD1 or TRBD2 (10 bases each). Trimming took off 6 bases at V and 8 bases at J, with 32 bases between the two ends. CDR3 size: 19 residues. Germline V gene sequence: CDR1 LGHDT, CDR2 YNNKEL (reference sequence).

The gene calls are TRBV28 and TRBJ2-3; weak D call: TRBD2 (5 bases). This CDR3 contains 13 residues. Trimming took off 8 bases at V and 5 bases at J, with 14 bases between the two ends. Looked up from germline, CDR1 is MDHEN and CDR2 is SYDVKM. In DNA form, the CDR3 reads TGTGCCAGCTCTACGGGGTTGATAGATACGCAGTATTTT. Protein product: CASSTGLIDTQYF.

This clone has more than one count but fewer than ten. As DNA, the CDR3 is TGTGCCAGCAGCTGGGATCGACAGGGAGTACGCTATGGCTACACCTTC. Translating it yields CASSWDRQGVRYGYTF. The chain links TRBV5-6 to TRBJ1-2; 7 nucleotides align to TRBD1. CDR1 is SGHDT, CDR2 YYEEEE, per germline. This CDR3 region has 16 residues. Germline trimming cut 3 bases from V and 4 bases from J; bases unmatched to any gene: 12.

This clone was found a few times. The V gene is TRBV28, the J gene TRBJ2-7, with 8 bases matching TRBD1. The length of the CDR3 is 15 residues. Losses at the gene ends were 2 bases for V and 3 bases for J; bases not matched to a gene: 6. Germline V gene lookup returns CDR1 MDHEN and CDR2 SYDVKM. CDR3 bases: TGTGCCAGCAGTTTACCCGGGACAGGAGGCTACGAGCAGTACTTC. Amino acids: CASSLPGTGGYEQYF.

This chain links TRBV5-1 with TRBJ1-4; 7 bases agree with TRBD1. The ends lost 1 base at V and 5 bases at J; junction bases unmatched: 5. Germline assignment: CDR1 SGHRS and CDR2 YFSETQ. This CDR3 region has 15 residues. CDR3 protein: CASSLRGQKNEKLFF. In DNA, the CDR3 is TGCGCCAGCAGCTTGCGGGGACAGAAGAATGAAAAACTGTTTTTT.

This sequence joins TRBV5-4 and TRBJ1-1; D gene uncertain. This CDR3 contains 11 residues. V lost 2 bases and J lost 8, with 7 bases in between. Germline values: CDR1 SGHNT, CDR2 YYREEE (reference sequence). CDR3 sequence (DNA): TGTGCCAGCAGCTTCGGAGCAGAAGCTTTCTTT. Protein: CASSFGAEAFF. Looking up the rest from reference TRBV5-4 and TRBJ1-1 gives the full variable domain: ETGVTQSPTHLIKTRGQQVTLRCSSQSGHNTVSWYQQALGQGPQFIFQYYREEENGRGNFPPRFSGLQFPNYSSELNVNALELDDSALYLCASSFGAEAFFGQGTRLTVV.

The rearrangement links TRBV30 to TRBJ2-5, with TRBD2 as a possible D gene (7 bases). Germline assignment: CDR1 GTSNPN and CDR2 SVGIG (reference sequence). This CDR3 is 15 amino acids long. The ends were cut back, 1 base at V and 1 base at J, with 13 bases in the middle. The DNA of the CDR3 is TGTGCCTGGAGTGGGGGGGGCACCGGCCAAGAGACCCAGTACTTC. It yields the protein CAWSGGGTGQETQYF.

In this sample, this clone turned up a few times. The V gene is TRBV19, the J gene TRBJ2-6, with D unclear. The germline gives CDR1 LNHDA, CDR2 SQIVND (reference sequence). V was trimmed by 10 bases and J by 4 bases, leaving 11 bases between them. The CDR3 is 13 residues long. CDR3 nucleotides: TGTGCCACCCAAGAAGCGGGGGCCAACGTCCTGACTTTC. Protein sequence: CATQEAGANVLTF.

The chain recombines TRBV6-5 with TRBJ1-1, with 7 bases matching TRBD1. J gave up 2 bases and V 6 bases, and 9 bases lay outside the gene matches. The CDR3 has 15 residues. Germline CDR1 MNHEY, CDR2 SVGAGI. The CDR3 DNA follows: TGTGCCAGCAGGCGGGACAGCTCTTTCAACACTGAAGCTTTCTTT. Its translation is CASRRDSSFNTEAFF.

Here the CDR3 reads CASSPRAGARTGELFF. In nucleotides, the CDR3 is TGTGCCAGCAGCCCCCGGGCAGGGGCAAGGACCGGGGAGCTGTTTTTT. The V call is TRBV9, the J call TRBJ2-2; D might be TRBD1 (6 bases). Trimming cost V 4 bases and J 5 bases, with 18 bases left between them. From germline, CDR1 is SGDLS and CDR2 YYNGEE. This CDR3 comprises 16 residues.

The chain combines TRBV27 with TRBJ1-2; D call uncertain. CDR1 is MNHEY and CDR2 is SMNVEV in the germline V gene (reference sequence). The V end lost 0 bases, the J end lost 8 bases, and 13 bases lay between the germline ends. The CDR3 covers 14 residues. CDR3 in DNA: TGTGCCAGCAGTTTATCGCTCGCGGCCAAGGGCTACACCTTC. Residues: CASSLSLAAKGYTF.

The chain joins TRBV28 to TRBJ1-4, with TRBD1 matching 7 bases. Per germline, CDR1 MDHEN and CDR2 SYDVKM. This CDR3 has 14 residues. V trimming: 6 bases; J trimming: 3 bases; junction bases outside the gene matches: 4. CDR3 sequence reads: CASSATGSNEKLFF. CDR3 nucleotides: TGTGCCAGCAGCGCGACAGGGTCTAATGAAAAACTGTTTTTT.

The chain couples TRBV7-9 to TRBJ1-3; no definite D call. Germline V lookup: CDR1 SEHNR, CDR2 FQNEAQ (reference sequence). This CDR3 spans 15 amino acids. Trimming stripped 1 base from V and 0 bases from J, with 7 bases between. CDR3 sequence: CASSLDRSSGNTIYF. The CDR3 DNA is TGTGCCAGCAGCTTAGATCGTAGCTCTGGAAACACCATATATTTT.

This clone was recorded only once. This sequence joins TRBV9 and TRBJ2-7; 9 nucleotides line up with TRBD2. The germline V gene has CDR1 SGDLS and CDR2 YYNGEE. The trim removed 3 bases at V and 6 bases at J, leaving 7 bases unmatched. The CDR3 extends over 14 amino acids. CDR3 sequence: CASSAVAGAGEQYF. The CDR3 DNA is TGTGCCAGCAGCGCTGTAGCGGGGGCTGGCGAGCAGTACTTC.

The chain couples TRBV5-6 to TRBJ2-7, with 8 bases that match TRBD1. The V and J ends lost 3 bases and 4 bases, in that order; junction bases with no gene match: 15. CDR3 length: 17 amino acids. Germline V gives CDR1 SGHDT, CDR2 YYEEEE. CDR3 amino acids: CASSSRHAVQGAYEQYF. CDR3 in DNA: TGTGCCAGCAGCTCGCGCCACGCAGTGCAGGGGGCTTACGAGCAGTACTTC.

This clone was detected once. V is TRBV7-2 and J is TRBJ1-4; possibly TRBD1 for D (6 bases). The CDR3 length is 15 residues. The germline V gene has CDR1 SGHTA and CDR2 FQGNSA. Deletions cut 6 bases from V and 2 bases from J, with 13 bases between. Here the CDR3 reads CASRPNRVTNEKLFF. Here the CDR3 DNA reads TGTGCCAGCAGACCTAACAGGGTTACTAATGAAAAACTGTTTTTT.